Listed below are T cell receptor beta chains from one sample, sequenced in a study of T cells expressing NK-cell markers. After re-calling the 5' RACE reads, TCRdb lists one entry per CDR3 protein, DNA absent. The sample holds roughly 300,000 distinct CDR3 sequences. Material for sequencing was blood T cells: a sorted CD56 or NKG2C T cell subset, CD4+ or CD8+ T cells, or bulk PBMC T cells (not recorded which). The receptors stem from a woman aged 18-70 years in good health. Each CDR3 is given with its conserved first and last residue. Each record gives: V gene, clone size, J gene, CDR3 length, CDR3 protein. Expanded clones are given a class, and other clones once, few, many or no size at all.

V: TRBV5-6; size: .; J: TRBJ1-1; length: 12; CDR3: CASSQNRRGAFF
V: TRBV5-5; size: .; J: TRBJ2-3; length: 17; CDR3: CASSLSFSGLSTDTQYF
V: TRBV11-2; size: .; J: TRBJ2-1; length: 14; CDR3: CASSLGGRVNEQFF
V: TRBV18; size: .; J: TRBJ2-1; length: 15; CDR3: CASSPGAASYNEQFF
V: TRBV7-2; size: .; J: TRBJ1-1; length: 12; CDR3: CASSLVGLEAFF
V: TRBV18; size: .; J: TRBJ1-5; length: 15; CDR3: CASSLTEFSNQPQHF
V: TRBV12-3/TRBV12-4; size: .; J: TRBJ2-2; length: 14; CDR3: CASRARGATGELFF
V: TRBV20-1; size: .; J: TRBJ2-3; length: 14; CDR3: CSARPRRRPDTQYF
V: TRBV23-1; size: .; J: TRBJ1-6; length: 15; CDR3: CASSAPGQGDSPLHF
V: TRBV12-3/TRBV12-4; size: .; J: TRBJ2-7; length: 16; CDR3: CASSLARALGSYEQYF
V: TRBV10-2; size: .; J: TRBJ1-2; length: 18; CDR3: CASSGDIGGANTNYGYTF
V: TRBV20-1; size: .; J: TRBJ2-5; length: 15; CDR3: CSARDLSGSKETQYF
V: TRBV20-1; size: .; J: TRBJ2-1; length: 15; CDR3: CSAPRTSGGPIEQFF
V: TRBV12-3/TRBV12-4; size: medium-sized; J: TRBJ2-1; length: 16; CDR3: CASSPPGLAGSNEQFF
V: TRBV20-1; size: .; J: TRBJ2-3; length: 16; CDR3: CSASTSGGGGTDTQYF
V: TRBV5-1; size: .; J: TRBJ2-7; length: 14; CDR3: CASSSWRGRYEQYF
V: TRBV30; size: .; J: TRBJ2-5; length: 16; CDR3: CAWKGGEGVYQETQYF